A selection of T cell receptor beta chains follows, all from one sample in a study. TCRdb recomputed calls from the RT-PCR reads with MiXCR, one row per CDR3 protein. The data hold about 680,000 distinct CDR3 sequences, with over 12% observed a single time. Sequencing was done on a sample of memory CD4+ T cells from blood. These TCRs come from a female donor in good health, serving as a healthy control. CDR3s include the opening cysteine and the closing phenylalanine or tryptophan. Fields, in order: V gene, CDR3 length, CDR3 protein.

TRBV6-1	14	CATGRQLAYNEQFF
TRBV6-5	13	CASTDDRGDTQYF
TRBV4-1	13	CASSQAGGNEQFF
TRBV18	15	CASSPQGMENTEAFF
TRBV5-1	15	CASSLAVDRGGEQYF
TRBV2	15	CASSPDAGAGTEAFF
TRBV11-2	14	CASSPQGTNSPLHF
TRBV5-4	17	CASSLGTSGRAWNTQYF
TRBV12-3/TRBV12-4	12	CASSPERGKAFF
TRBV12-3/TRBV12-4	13	CASAHLVFGGYTF
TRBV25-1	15	CASSDPSDRDYEQFF
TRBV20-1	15	CSARELAGASDTQYF
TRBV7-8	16	CASSPRWQTSNYGYTF
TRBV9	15	CASSEGRDSYNEQFF
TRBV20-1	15	CSARTWGDFHNEQFF
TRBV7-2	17	CASRYNPGLAGGGEQFF
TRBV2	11	CASRVNYEQYF
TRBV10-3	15	CASTSGRAIDNEQFF
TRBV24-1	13	CATRAGTDYGYTF
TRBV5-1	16	CASSLYQREATDTQYF
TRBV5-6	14	CASTRDGWSYEQYF
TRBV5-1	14	CASSFGQANTEAFF
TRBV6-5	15	CASSYSGGQQETQYF
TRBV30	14	CAWSLADYNQPQHF
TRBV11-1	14	CASSLGQGEGTQYF
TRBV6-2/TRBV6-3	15	CASSSPLAGAGEQYF
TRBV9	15	CASSVEPGDYNEQFF
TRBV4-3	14	CASSDRGFADTQYF
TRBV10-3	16	CAISDPTGMYNSPLHF
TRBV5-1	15	CASSPGEGSSRGYTF
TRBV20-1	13	CSEGGHSTDTQYF
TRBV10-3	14	CAISGDRDGSPLHF
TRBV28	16	CASSATRGASTDTQYF
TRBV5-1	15	CASSRGGTDYNEQFF
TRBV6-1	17	CASTGAGQGRSNQPQHF
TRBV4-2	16	CASSQYTSGSSYEQYF
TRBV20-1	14	CSAYGPGPNEKLFF
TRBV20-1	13	CSAALTGQFEAFF
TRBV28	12	CASSSVLEPQHF
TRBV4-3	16	CASSQGGRAWSGELFF
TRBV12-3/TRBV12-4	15	CASSRAGTNTGELFF
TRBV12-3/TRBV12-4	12	CAIGSWNTEAFF
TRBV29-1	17	CSVGYKGGTRGRETQYF